This entry features one T cell receptor beta chain sequence. The target antigen is unknown. Between the trimmed V and J ends, which lost 6 bases and 4 bases, there was a span of 16 bases. Germline lookup yields CDR1 SGHTA and CDR2 FQGNSA. CDR3 size: 14 residues. Unique molecular identifiers tagged the TCR beta cDNA libraries. TCRdb re-called the PCR reads with MiXCR, one entry per CDR3 protein. The sample records 600,000 to 750,000 distinct CDR3 sequences, approximately 59% being singletons. This record belongs to a study of post-analysis software for immune sequencing data. Study summary: Clinical courses comprised relapsing-remitting, secondary progressive and progressive-relapsing multiple sclerosis.

Overall study findings and caveats: Five TRBV segments, including TRBV5-6, TRBV5-1 and TRBV20-1, were more frequent in patients than controls. Controls had significantly higher normalized Chao1 diversity than multiple sclerosis patients.

Sequences were obtained from blood. The TCR comes from a girl aged 2-10 years with multiple sclerosis. The V and J genes are TRBV7-2 and TRBJ2-7, with D possibly being TRBD1 or TRBD2 (5 bases each). The CDR3 coding sequence is TGTGCCAGCAGTAGACAGATTGGAGGTTACGAGCAGTACTTC. This translates into CASSRQIGGYEQYF. Supplemented by reference TRBV7-2 and TRBJ2-7, the full variable domain reads GAGVSQSPSNKVTEKGKDVELRCDPISGHTALYWYRQSLGQGLEFLIYFQGNSAPDKSGLPSDRFSAERTGGSVSTLTIQRTQQEDSAVYLCASSRQIGGYEQYFGPGTRLTVT.